This TCR beta chain originates from a study of T cell responses to AZD1222 COVID-19 vaccine. Profiling relied on immunoSEQ multiplex PCR, and the TCRdb table lists in-frame clones only, not all of them. Among 150,000 to 200,000 clones listed, approximately 88% were seen once. Source: peripheral blood, taken on day 0 of AZD1222 vaccination. The sequence was obtained from an adult in good health.

The CDR3 bases are TGTGCCAGCAGTGAGGAGGGAACCGCCTTCGATGGCTACACCTTC. Translated: CASSEEGTAFDGYTF. The V gene is TRBV6-1, the J gene TRBJ1-2, with unresolved D. The CDR3 has 15 residues. The V gene's germline CDR1 is MNHNS and CDR2 SASEGT. The V end lost 3 bases, the J end lost 6 bases, and 17 bases lay between the germline ends.